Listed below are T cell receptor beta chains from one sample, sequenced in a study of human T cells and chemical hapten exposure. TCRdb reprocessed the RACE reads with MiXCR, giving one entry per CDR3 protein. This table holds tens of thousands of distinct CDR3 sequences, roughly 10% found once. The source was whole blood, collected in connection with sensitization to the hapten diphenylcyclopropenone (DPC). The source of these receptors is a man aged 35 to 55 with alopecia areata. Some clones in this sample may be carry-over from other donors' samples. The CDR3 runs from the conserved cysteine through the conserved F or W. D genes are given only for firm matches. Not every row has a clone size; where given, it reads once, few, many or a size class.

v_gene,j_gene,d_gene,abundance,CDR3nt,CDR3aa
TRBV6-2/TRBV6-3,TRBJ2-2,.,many,TGTGCCAGCATCACCTCTTCCAGGGTAATCACCGGGGAGCTGTTTTTT,CASITSSRVITGELFF
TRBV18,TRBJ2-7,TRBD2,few,TGTGCCAGCTCGCCCCGACTAGCGAGTATCTCCTACGAGCAGTACTTC,CASSPRLASISYEQYF
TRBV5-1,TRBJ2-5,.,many,TGCGCCAGCAGCTTGGGGAAAGAGACCCAGTACTTC,CASSLGKETQYF
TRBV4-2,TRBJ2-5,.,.,TGTGCCAGCAGCCAAGATACAAGCTGGGAGACCCAGTACTTC,CASSQDTSWETQYF
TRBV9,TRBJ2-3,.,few,TGTGCCAGCAGCGTAGCCCCCAGGGTAGGTCGCACAGATACGCAGTATTTT,CASSVAPRVGRTDTQYF
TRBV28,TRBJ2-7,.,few,TGTGCCAGCAGTCCTCTGGACAGCTACGAGCAGTACTTC,CASSPLDSYEQYF
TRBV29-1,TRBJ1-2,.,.,TGCAGCGTTGTGTCGGGTCATGGCTACACCTTC,CSVVSGHGYTF
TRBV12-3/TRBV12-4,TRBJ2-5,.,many,TGTGCCAGCAGTCCTCAGGGGATCCACGCTCAAGAGACCCAGTACTTC,CASSPQGIHAQETQYF
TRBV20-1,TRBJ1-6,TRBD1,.,TGCAGTGCTCCCGGGACAGGGGGCGCACCCCTCCACTTT,CSAPGTGGAPLHF
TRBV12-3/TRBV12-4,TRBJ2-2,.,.,TGTTCCAGCAGTTTAGCGCTCGAGGGCATCACCGGGGAGCTGTTTTTT,CSSSLALEGITGELFF
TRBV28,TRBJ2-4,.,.,TGTGCCAGCAGTTTATTGGGGTCTATCGGAGGTTCGGACATTCAGTACTTC,CASSLLGSIGGSDIQYF
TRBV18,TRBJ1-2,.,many,TGTGCCAGCTCACCCAACCCTCAGACTAGGGGGGACTATGGCTACACCTTC,CASSPNPQTRGDYGYTF
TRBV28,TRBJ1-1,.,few,TGTGCCAGCAGTTTATCTGGGTACATGAACACTGAAGCTTTCTTT,CASSLSGYMNTEAFF
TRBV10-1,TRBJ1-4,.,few,TGCGCCAGCAGTGACGTAAGGGGGACTAATGAAAAACTGTTTTTT,CASSDVRGTNEKLFF
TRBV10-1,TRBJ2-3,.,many,TGCGCCAGCAGTGAGATGACAAGCGCCAGCACAGATACGCAGTATTTT,CASSEMTSASTDTQYF
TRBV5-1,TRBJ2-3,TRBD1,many,TGCGCCAGCAGCCGGGCGGGACAGGGCCCAACAGATACGCAGTATTTT,CASSRAGQGPTDTQYF
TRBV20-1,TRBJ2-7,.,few,TGCAGTGCTAGAGAACTAGTGGGGTACGAGCAGTACTTC,CSARELVGYEQYF
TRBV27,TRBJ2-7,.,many,TGTGCCAGCAGTTTATTTAGCGGCTACGAGCAGTACTTC,CASSLFSGYEQYF
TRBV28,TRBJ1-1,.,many,TGTGCCAGCAGTTGGCCCAGGGATCGTTTGGACACTGAAGCTTTCTTT,CASSWPRDRLDTEAFF
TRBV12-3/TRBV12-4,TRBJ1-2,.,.,TGTGCCAGCACGTCCCCGCTACTCTACAAAGGCTACACCTTC,CASTSPLLYKGYTF
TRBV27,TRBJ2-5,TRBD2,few,TGTGCCAGCAGTCTCTCCGGCGGGAGAGGGACCCAGTACTTC,CASSLSGGRGTQYF
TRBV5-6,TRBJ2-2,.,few,TGTGCCAGCAGCTCCCTAGGACAAGCGAACACCGGGGAGCTGTTTTTT,CASSSLGQANTGELFF
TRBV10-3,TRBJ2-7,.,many,TGTGCCATCAGCAGGGGGGGTAGCTCCTACGAGCAGTACTTC,CAISRGGSSYEQYF
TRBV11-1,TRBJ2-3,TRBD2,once,TGTGCCAGCAGTTCTAGCGGCCTCGGGGATACGCAGTATTTT,CASSSSGLGDTQYF
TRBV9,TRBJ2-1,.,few,TGTGCCAGCAGCGTAGGACTGGACCTCAATGAGCAGTTCTTC,CASSVGLDLNEQFF
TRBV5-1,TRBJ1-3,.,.,TGCGCCAGCAGCGGAACAGGGAACTCTGGAAACACCATATATTTT,CASSGTGNSGNTIYF
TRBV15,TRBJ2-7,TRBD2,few,TGTGCCACCAGCAGAACGAGAGGGACTAGCGGGGACTACGAGCAGTACTTC,CATSRTRGTSGDYEQYF
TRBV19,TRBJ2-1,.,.,TGTGCCAGTAGTAGCATAGCGCCTTACAATGAGCAGTTCTTC,CASSSIAPYNEQFF
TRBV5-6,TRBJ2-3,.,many,TGTGCCAGCAGCTTGGCCGGGACAACTAGCACAGATACGCAGTATTTT,CASSLAGTTSTDTQYF
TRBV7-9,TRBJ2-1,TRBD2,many,TGTGCCAGCAGCTTAGGGCTAGCGGGAAGTGTTAGTGAGCAGTTCTTC,CASSLGLAGSVSEQFF
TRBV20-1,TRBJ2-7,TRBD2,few,TGCAGGCCGGGGAGGGCGGGCTCCTACGAGCAGTACTTC,CRPGRAGSYEQYF
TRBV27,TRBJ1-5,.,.,TGTGCCAGCAGTCTACAGGGAGGGAATCAGCCCCAGCATTTT,CASSLQGGNQPQHF
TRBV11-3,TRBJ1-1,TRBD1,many,TGTGCCAGCAGCAGGGACAGAAACACTGAAGCTTTCTTT,CASSRDRNTEAFF
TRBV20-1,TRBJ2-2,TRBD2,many,TGCAGTGCTAGAGATCCCGCTAGCGGGAGTAGTTTCGCCGGGGAGCTGTTTTTT,CSARDPASGSSFAGELFF
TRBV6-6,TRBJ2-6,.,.,TGTGCCAGCAGTACCGACAGACGGAAAAAAGGGGCCAACGTCCTGACTTTC,CASSTDRRKKGANVLTF
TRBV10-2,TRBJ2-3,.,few,TGCGCCAGCAGTGGCCTAGTCGGGGTTTCTAGCACAGATACGCAGTATTTT,CASSGLVGVSSTDTQYF
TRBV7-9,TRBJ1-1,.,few,TGTGCCAGCATCACGAATGGCGTAGCTTTCTTT,CASITNGVAFF
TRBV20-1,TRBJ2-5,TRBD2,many,TGCAGTGCTAGTACTCTAGCGGGAGTAAAGGAGACCCAGTACTTC,CSASTLAGVKETQYF